This is a list of T cell receptor beta chains from one sample in a study of T cells in Graves' hyperthyroidism and ophthalmopathy. TCRdb re-analysed the multiplex PCR reads in MiXCR, keeping a single row per CDR3 protein. The table has roughly 740,000 distinct CDR3 sequences, less than 20% seen once; the top ten hold approximately 8.4%. The sample consisted of blood. The receptors here all came from a man aged 18-30 years with Graves' hyperthyroidism. CDR3s include the opening cysteine and the closing phenylalanine or tryptophan. The D gene is left open where the match is weak. Size tells how often a clone was seen (once, few, many) or the class of an expanded clone, and some rows leave it out.

>-|TRBJ1-2|TRBV7-9|few
CASSSGGGRSYGYTF
TGTGCCAGCAGCTCGGGGGGGGGGCGCAGCTATGGCTACACCTTC
>-|TRBJ1-1|TRBV20-1|few
CSATFRPPRRAEAFF
TGCAGTGCAACTTTCAGACCGCCCAGGAGGGCTGAAGCTTTCTTT
>-|TRBJ2-2|TRBV7-2|few
CASSNPRGGNTGELFF
TGTGCCAGCAGCAACCCACGGGGAGGGAACACCGGGGAGCTGTTTTTT
>-|TRBJ1-2|TRBV28|many
CASSGTLFRREGYTF
TGTGCCAGCAGTGGGACACTTTTTCGTAGAGAAGGCTACACCTTC
>TRBD1|TRBJ2-5|TRBV28|-
CASSQQTGSETQYF
TGTGCCAGCAGTCAACAGACAGGGTCGGAGACCCAGTACTTC
>-|TRBJ1-5|TRBV6-1|-
CASSVPYSNQPQHF
TGTGCCAGCAGTGTACCTTATAGCAATCAGCCCCAGCATTTT
>TRBD1|TRBJ2-5|TRBV7-8|many
CASSGWDREETQYF
TGTGCCAGCAGCGGATGGGACAGAGAAGAGACCCAGTACTTC
>-|TRBJ2-7|TRBV29-1|-
CSLGISYEQYF
TGCAGCTTGGGGATTTCCTACGAGCAGTACTTC
>-|TRBJ1-2|TRBV9|few
CASSLRTGMGKNYGYTF
TGTGCCAGCAGCCTTCGGACGGGGATGGGAAAAAACTATGGCTACACCTTC
>-|TRBJ2-1|TRBV19|-
CASSSSWEQFF
TGTGCCAGTAGTTCCAGCTGGGAGCAGTTCTTC
>-|TRBJ2-7|TRBV7-2|few
CASSFTAGEQYF
TGTGCCAGCAGCTTTACAGCAGGCGAGCAGTACTTC
>-|TRBJ2-2|TRBV6-5|-
CASSTTWELFF
TGTGCCAGCAGTACTACGTGGGAGCTGTTTTTT
>-|TRBJ2-7|TRBV27|-
CASSVGTVPREQYF
TGTGCCAGCAGTGTCGGGACGGTTCCTCGGGAGCAGTACTTC
>TRBD1|TRBJ2-7|TRBV29-1|-
CSVWTGASYEQYF
TGCAGCGTTTGGACAGGGGCATCCTACGAGCAGTACTTC
>TRBD2|TRBJ2-5|TRBV18|-
CASSPAGETQCF
TGTGCCAGCTCACCAGCGGGGGAGACCCAGTGCTTC
>-|TRBJ2-3|TRBV5-1|few
CASSPQGASQYF
TGCGCCAGCAGTCCCCAAGGGGCTTCGCAGTATTTT
>-|TRBJ2-1|TRBV12-3/TRBV12-4|few
CASSLTKASLYNEQFF
TGTGCCAGCAGTTTAACCAAAGCTAGCTTGTACAATGAGCAGTTCTTC
>TRBD2|TRBJ2-5|TRBV29-1|few
CSVTPRLAGGPETQYF
TGCAGCGTTACCCCTAGACTAGCGGGAGGGCCGGAGACCCAGTACTTC
>-|TRBJ2-1|TRBV7-9|many
CASSQNRGGSKNNEQFF
TGTGCCAGCAGCCAAAACAGGGGGGGTTCGAAGAACAATGAGCAGTTCTTC
>-|TRBJ2-2|TRBV7-3|-
CASSLTPGYAGELFF
TGTGCCAGCAGCCTTACCCCGGGATACGCCGGGGAGCTGTTTTTT
>-|TRBJ2-2|TRBV12-3/TRBV12-4|-
CASSFGAEVGELFF
TGTGCCAGCAGTTTTGGGGCCGAGGTCGGGGAGCTGTTTTTT
>-|TRBJ2-2|TRBV11-3|-
CAGSLGRNPLTTGELFF
TGTGCCGGCAGCTTAGGCCGGAACCCACTAACCACCGGGGAGCTGTTTTTT
>-|TRBJ1-2|TRBV20-1|-
CSASLGGKDYGYTF
TGCAGTGCTAGTCTAGGGGGGAAGGACTATGGCTACACCTTC
>-|TRBJ2-2|TRBV7-3|-
CASSLFPGNTGELFF
TGTGCCAGCAGCTTATTCCCAGGGAACACCGGGGAGCTGTTTTTT
>-|TRBJ2-1|TRBV9|once
CASSVGVGHTYNEQFF
TGTGCCAGCAGCGTAGGTGTCGGTCATACCTACAATGAGCAGTTCTTC
>-|TRBJ1-6|TRBV6-1|few
CASREENHRSYNSPLHF
TGTGCCAGCAGAGAGGAAAACCATCGCTCCTATAATTCACCCCTCCACTTT
>-|TRBJ2-2|TRBV3-1|-
CASSQEGTTGELFF
TGTGCCAGCAGCCAAGAGGGGACCACCGGGGAGCTGTTTTTT
>-|TRBJ2-7|TRBV7-9|few
CASSFTGDPLGQYF
TGTGCCAGCAGCTTTACGGGGGACCCCTTGGGGCAGTACTTC
>-|TRBJ1-4|TRBV11-3|many
CASSLVQGTVNEKLFF
TGTGCCAGCAGCTTAGTCCAGGGAACCGTGAATGAAAAACTGTTTTTT
>-|TRBJ2-5|TRBV20-1|many
CSARDSKRDISETQYF
TGCAGTGCTAGAGATAGTAAACGGGACATCTCAGAGACCCAGTACTTC
>TRBD2|TRBJ2-7|TRBV28|many
CASSSALGSGSNEQYF
TGTGCCAGCAGTTCTGCCCTCGGTAGCGGGAGTAACGAGCAGTACTTC
>TRBD1|TRBJ2-3|TRBV5-1|once
CASSFFGYLGQGTADTQYF
TGCGCCAGCAGCTTCTTTGGTTACTTAGGACAGGGAACCGCAGATACGCAGTATTTT
>TRBD2|TRBJ2-1|TRBV5-6|few
CASRSLGGTDNEQFF
TGTGCCAGCAGATCCCTGGGGGGGACTGACAATGAGCAGTTCTTC
>TRBD2|TRBJ2-1|TRBV7-8|few
CASSPRTLAGLSSYNEQFF
TGTGCCAGCAGCCCCAGGACGCTAGCGGGGCTGAGCTCCTACAATGAGCAGTTCTTC
>-|TRBJ2-7|TRBV6-2/TRBV6-3|-
CASERRARDEQYF
TGTGCCAGCGAGCGAAGGGCTCGGGACGAGCAGTACTTC
>-|TRBJ1-6|TRBV12-3/TRBV12-4|-
CASTGTYNSPLHF
TGTGCCAGCACAGGGACCTATAATTCACCCCTCCACTTT
>TRBD1|TRBJ1-5|TRBV15|-
CATSRTIGQGASNQPQHF
TGTGCCACCAGCAGAACAATCGGACAGGGGGCAAGCAATCAGCCCCAGCATTTT
>TRBD1|TRBJ1-6|TRBV20-1|many
CSARTGDNSPLHF
TGCAGTGCTCGGACAGGGGATAATTCACCCCTCCACTTT
>-|TRBJ2-3|TRBV12-3/TRBV12-4|-
CASRQSGWDSTDTQYF
TGTGCCAGCAGACAAAGCGGGTGGGATTCCACAGATACGCAGTATTTT